This T cell receptor beta chain was retrieved from a study of blood T cell repertoires in COVID-19. Whole-study context: Specimens from acute and convalescent COVID-19 originated in the United States, Italy and Spain.

This table comes from immunoSEQ multiplex PCR, and its TCRdb copy is limited to in-frame clones, with some not included. Here the sample spans about 70,000 clones, approximately 85% being singletons. J gave up 4 bases and V 5 bases, and 3 bases lay outside the gene matches. Germline V gene sequence: CDR1 MGHDK, CDR2 SYGVNS. This CDR3 is 13 amino acids long. The clonotype comes from an elderly man with acute or convalescent COVID-19. Material for sequencing was peripheral blood. The rearrangement links TRBV25-1 to TRBJ2-3, with 7 nucleotides matching TRBD1. CDR3 amino acids: CASSSDRADTQYF. CDR3 sequence (DNA): TGTGCCAGCAGTTCCGACAGGGCAGATACGCAGTATTTT.